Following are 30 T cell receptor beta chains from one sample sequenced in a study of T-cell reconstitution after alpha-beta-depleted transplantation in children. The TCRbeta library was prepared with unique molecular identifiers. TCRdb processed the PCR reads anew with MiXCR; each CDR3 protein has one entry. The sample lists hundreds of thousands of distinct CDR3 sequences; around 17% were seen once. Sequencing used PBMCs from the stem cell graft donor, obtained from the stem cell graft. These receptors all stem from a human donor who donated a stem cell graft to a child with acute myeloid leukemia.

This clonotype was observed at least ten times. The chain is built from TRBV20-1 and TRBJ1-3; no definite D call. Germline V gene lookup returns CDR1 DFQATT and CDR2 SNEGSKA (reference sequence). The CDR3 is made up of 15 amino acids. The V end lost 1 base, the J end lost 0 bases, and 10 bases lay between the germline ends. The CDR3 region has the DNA TGCAGTGCTAGAGTGCATCAGGACTCTGGAAACACCATATATTTT. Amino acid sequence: CSARVHQDSGNTIYF.

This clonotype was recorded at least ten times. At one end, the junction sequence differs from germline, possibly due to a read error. CDR3 sequence (DNA): TGCAGTGCTCTCACACTAGCGGGGGGCAGGATGAGCAGTTCTTTC. This gives the protein CSALTLAGGRMSSSF. The chain links TRBV20-1 to TRBJ2-1, with 12 bases fitting TRBD2. CDR3 length equals 15 residues. Germline-derived CDR1 and CDR2 are DFQATT and SNEGSKA (reference sequence).

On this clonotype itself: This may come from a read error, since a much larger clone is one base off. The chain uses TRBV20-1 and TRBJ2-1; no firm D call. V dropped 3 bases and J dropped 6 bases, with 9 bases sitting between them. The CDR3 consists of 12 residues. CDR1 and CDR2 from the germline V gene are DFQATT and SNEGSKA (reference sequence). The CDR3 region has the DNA TGCAGTGCTAGCGCAGCGATCAATGAGCAGTTCTTC. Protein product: CSASAAINEQFF.

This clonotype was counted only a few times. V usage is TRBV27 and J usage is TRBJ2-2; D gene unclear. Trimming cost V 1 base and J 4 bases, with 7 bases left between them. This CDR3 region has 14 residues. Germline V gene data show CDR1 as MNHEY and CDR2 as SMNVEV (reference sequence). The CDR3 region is CASSLFSGTGELFF. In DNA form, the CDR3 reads TGTGCCAGCAGTTTATTCTCGGGCACCGGGGAGCTGTTTTTT.

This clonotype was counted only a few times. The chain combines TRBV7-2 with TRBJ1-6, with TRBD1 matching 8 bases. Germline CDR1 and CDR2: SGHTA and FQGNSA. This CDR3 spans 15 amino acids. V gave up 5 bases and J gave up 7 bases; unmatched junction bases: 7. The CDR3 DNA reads TGTGCCAGCAGCCCCGGACAGGGAGGAAATTCACCCCTCCACTTT. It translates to CASSPGQGGNSPLHF.

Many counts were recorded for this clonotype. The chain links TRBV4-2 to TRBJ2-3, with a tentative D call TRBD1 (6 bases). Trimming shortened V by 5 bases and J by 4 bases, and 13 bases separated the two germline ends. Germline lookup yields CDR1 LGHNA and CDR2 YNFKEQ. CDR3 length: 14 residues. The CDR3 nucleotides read TGTGCCAGCAGCGTGGGGGCGGCGCCAGATACGCAGTATTTT. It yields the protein CASSVGAAPDTQYF.

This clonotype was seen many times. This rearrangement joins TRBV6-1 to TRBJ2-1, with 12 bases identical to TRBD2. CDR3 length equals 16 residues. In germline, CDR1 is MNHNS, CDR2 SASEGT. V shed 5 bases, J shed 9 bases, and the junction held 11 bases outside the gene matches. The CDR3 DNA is TGTGCCAGCAGTACCCCGACTAGCGGGGGAAGTATTGAGCAGTTCTTC. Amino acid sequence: CASSTPTSGGSIEQFF.

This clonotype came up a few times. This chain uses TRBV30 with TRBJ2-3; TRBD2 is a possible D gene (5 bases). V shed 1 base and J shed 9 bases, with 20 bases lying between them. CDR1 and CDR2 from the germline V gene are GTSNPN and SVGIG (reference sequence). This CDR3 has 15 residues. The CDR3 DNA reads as TGTGCCTGGAGTGCGCTGCGAGGGCCTGCAGCGACGCAGTATTTT. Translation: CAWSALRGPAATQYF.

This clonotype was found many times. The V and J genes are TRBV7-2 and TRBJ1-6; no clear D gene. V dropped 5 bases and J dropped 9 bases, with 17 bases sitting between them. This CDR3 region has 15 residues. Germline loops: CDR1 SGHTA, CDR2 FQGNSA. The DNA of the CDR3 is TGTGCCAGCAGCCCTCGGTCCGGGTTCAGTTCACCCCTCCACTTT. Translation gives CASSPRSGFSSPLHF.

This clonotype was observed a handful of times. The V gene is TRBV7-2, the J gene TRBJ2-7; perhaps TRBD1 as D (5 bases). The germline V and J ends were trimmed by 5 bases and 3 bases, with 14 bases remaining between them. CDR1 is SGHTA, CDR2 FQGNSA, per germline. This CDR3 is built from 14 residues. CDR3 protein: CASSPNPGNYEQYF. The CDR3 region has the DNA TGTGCCAGCAGCCCGAATCCAGGGAACTACGAGCAGTACTTC.

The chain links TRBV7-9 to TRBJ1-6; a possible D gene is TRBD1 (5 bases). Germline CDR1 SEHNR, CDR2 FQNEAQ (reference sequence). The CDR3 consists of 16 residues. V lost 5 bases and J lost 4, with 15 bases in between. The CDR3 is CASSGSQGTYNSPLHF. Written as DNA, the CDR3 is TGTGCCAGCAGCGGGTCCCAGGGAACTTATAATTCACCCCTCCACTTT.

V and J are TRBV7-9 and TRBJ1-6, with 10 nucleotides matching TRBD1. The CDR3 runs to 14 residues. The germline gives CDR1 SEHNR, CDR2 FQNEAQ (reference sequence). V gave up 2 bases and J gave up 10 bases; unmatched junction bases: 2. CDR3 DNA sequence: TGTGCCAGCAGCTTACGGGACAGGGGCTCACCCCTCCACTTT. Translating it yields CASSLRDRGSPLHF.

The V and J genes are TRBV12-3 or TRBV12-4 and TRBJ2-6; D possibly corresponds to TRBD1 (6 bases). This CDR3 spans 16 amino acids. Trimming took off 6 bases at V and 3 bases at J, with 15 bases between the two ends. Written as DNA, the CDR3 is TGTGCCAGCAGACCAGCCAGGGGTTATGGGGCCAACGTCCTGACTTTC. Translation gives CASRPARGYGANVLTF.

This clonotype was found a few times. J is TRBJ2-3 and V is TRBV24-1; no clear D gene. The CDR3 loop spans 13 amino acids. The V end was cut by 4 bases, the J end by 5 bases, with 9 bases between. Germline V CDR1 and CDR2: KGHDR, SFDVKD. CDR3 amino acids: CATSDPPGDTQYF. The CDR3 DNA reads TGTGCCACCAGTGACCCGCCCGGAGATACGCAGTATTTT.

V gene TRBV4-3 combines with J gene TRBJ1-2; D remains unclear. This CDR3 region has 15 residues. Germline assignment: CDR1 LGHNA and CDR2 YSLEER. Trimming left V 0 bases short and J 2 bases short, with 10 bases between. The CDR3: CASSQDRTVNYGYTF. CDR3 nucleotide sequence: TGCGCCAGCAGCCAAGATAGGACGGTGAACTATGGCTACACCTTC.

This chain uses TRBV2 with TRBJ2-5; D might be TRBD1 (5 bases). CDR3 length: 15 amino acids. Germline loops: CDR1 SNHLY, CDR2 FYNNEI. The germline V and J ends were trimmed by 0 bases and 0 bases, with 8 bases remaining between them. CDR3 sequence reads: CASSEARRDQETQYF. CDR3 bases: TGTGCCAGCAGTGAAGCGCGCAGGGACCAAGAGACCCAGTACTTC.

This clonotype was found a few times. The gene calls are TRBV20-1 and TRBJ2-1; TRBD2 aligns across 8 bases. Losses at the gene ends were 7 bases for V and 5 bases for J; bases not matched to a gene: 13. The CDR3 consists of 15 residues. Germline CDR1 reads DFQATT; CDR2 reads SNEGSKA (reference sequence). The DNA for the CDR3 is TGCAGTGTTAAAAAACCCGCGGGGGGCAACAATGAGCAGTTCTTC. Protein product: CSVKKPAGGNNEQFF.

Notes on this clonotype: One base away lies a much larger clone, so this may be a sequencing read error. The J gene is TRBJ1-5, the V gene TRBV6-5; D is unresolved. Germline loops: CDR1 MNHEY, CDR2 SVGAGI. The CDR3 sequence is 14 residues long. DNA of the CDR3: TGTGACAGCAGTTACTATGGAATGGGTCAGCCCCAGCATTTT. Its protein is CDSSYYGMGQPQHF.

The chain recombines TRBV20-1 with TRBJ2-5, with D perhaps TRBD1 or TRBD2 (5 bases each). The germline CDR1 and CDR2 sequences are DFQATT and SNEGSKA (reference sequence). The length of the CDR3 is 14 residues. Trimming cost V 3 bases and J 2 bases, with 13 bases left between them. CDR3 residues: CSASAMGPQETQYF. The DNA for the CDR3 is TGCAGTGCTAGTGCAATGGGACCTCAAGAGACCCAGTACTTC.

This CDR3 is CASSQMGLSSGNTIYF. The CDR3 DNA sequence: TGCGCCAGCAGTCAAATGGGACTGAGCTCTGGAAACACCATATATTTT. J is TRBJ1-3 and V is TRBV23-1; D perhaps matches TRBD1 (5 bases). Being an ORF, TRBV23-1 has a function that is uncertain. The V end lost 2 bases, the J end lost 0 bases, and 11 bases lay between the germline ends. The CDR3 is 16 amino acids.

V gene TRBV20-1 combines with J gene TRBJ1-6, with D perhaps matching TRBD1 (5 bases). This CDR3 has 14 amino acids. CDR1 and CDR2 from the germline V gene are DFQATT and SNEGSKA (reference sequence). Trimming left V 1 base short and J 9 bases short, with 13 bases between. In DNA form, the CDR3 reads TGCAGTGCTAGAGCCCCCGGGGGGAGTTCACCCCTCCACTTT. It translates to CSARAPGGSSPLHF.

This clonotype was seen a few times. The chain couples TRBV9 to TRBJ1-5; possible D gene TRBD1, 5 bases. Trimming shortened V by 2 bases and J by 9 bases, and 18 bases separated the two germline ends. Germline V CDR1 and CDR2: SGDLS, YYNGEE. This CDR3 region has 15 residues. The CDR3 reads CASSVSAAAGGPQHF. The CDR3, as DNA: TGTGCCAGCAGCGTCTCGGCGGCAGCCGGGGGGCCCCAGCATTTT. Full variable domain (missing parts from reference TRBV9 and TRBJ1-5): DSGVTQTPKHLITATGQRVTLRCSPRSGDLSVYWYQQSLDQGLQFLIQYYNGEERAKGNILERFSAQQFPDLHSELNLSSLELGDSALYFCASSVSAAAGGPQHFGDGTRLSIL.

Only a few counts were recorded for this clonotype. CDR3 sequence (DNA): TGTGCCAGCAGCTTAGCGGCAACAGGGGCAGTGTACGAGCAGTACTTC. Amino acids: CASSLAATGAVYEQYF. This chain connects TRBV7-2 to TRBJ2-7; TRBD1 matches 7 bases. Germline-derived CDR1 and CDR2 are SGHTA and FQGNSA. The CDR3 has 16 residues. After removal of 0 bases from V and 4 bases from J, the junction contained 9 bases not matched to a gene.

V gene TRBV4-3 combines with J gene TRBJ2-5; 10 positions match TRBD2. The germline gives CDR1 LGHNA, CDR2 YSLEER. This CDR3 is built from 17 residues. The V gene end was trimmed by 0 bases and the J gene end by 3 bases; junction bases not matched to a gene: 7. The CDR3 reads CASSQDTGSGGEETQYF. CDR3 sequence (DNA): TGCGCCAGCAGCCAAGATACGGGAAGCGGGGGGGAAGAGACCCAGTACTTC.

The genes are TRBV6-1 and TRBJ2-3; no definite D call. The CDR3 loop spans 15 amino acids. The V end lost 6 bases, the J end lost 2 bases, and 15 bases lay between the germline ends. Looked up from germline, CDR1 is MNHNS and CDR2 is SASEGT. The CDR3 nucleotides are TGTGCCAGCAGCCGACCCGGACCTAACACAGATACGCAGTATTTT. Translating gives CASSRPGPNTDTQYF.

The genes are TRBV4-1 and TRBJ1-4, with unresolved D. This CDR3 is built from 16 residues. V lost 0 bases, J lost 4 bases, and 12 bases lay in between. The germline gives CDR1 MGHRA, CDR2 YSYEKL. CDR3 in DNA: TGCGCCAGCAGCCAAGACCCCGGGGTACATAATGAAAAACTGTTTTTT. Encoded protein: CASSQDPGVHNEKLFF.

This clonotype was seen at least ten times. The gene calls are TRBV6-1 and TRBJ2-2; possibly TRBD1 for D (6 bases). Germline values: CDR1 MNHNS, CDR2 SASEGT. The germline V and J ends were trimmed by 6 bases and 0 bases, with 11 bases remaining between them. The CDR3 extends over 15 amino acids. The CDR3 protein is CASSGQLANTGELFF. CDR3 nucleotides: TGTGCCAGCAGCGGACAGCTCGCGAACACCGGGGAGCTGTTTTTT.

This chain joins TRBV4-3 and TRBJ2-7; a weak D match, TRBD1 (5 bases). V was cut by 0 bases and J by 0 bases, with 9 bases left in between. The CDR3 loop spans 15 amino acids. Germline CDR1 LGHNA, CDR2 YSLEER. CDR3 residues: CASSQDTGSSYEQYF. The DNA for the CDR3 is TGCGCCAGCAGCCAAGATACAGGCAGCTCCTACGAGCAGTACTTC.

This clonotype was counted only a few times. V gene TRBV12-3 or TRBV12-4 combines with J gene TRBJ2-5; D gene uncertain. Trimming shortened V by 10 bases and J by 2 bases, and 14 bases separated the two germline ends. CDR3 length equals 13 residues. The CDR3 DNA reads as TGTGCCATCGGCATCGGGCCTCAAGAGACCCAGTACTTC. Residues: CAIGIGPQETQYF.

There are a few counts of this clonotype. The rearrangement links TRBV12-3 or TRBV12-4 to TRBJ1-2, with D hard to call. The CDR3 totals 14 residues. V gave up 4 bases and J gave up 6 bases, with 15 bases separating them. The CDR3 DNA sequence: TGTGCCAGCAGTTCAGGACGGGCTGGACATGGCTACACCTTC. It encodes CASSSGRAGHGYTF.